The present entry profiles one TCR beta chain with its context. The antigen is undetermined. This specimen comes from a study of T cells in Graves' hyperthyroidism and ophthalmopathy. Broader study findings: The model predicted ophthalmopathy a median around 6.5 months before onset.

Amplified regions were TCR beta CDR3 sequences from RNA transcripts. The study used the HTBI primer set for a first-round RT-PCR of the TCR CDR3. TCRdb passed the multiplex PCR reads through MiXCR, listing each CDR3 protein once. The top ten clones hold roughly 55% of a sample with some 180,000 distinct CDR3 sequences, roughly a sixth of them seen once. Graves' hyperthyroidism qualified as stable when ophthalmopathy did not progress within 18 months. Sample: blood. This TCR was sampled from a woman between 50 and 59 years old with Graves' hyperthyroidism.

DNA of the CDR3: TGTGCCAGCAGCCGGACAGGGGGTTCCGCTAGCTATGGCTACACCTTC. Protein product: CASSRTGGSASYGYTF. The V and J genes are TRBV14 and TRBJ1-2, with 10 positions matching TRBD1. From germline, CDR1 is SGHDN and CDR2 FVKESK. CDR3 length: 16 residues. V was pared by 4 bases and J by 4 bases, with 9 bases of the junction left unmatched.